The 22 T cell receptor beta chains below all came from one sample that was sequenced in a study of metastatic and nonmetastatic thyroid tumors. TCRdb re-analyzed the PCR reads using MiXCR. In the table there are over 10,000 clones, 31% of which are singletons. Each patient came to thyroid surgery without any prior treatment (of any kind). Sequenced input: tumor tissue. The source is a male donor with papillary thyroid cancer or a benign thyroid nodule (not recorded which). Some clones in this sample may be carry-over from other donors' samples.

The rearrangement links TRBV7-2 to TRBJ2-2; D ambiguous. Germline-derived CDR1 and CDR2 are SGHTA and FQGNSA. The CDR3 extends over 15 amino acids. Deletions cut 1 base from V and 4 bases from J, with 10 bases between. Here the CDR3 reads CASSLGSRTTGELFF. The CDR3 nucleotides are TGTGCCAGCAGCTTAGGAAGTAGGACCACCGGGGAGCTGTTTTTT.

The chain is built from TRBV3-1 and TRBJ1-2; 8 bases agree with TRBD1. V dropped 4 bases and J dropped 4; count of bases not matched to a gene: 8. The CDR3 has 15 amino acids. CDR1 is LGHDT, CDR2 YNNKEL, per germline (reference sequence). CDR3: CASSLSDRALYGYTF. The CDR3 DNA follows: TGTGCCAGCAGCCTTTCGGACAGGGCCCTCTATGGCTACACCTTC.

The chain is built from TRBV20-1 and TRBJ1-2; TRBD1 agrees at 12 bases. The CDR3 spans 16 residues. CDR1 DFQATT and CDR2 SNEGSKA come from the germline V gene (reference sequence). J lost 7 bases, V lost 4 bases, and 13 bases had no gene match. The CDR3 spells CSATHGGTGGSGGYTF. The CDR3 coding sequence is TGCAGTGCTACCCACGGAGGGACAGGGGGCTCGGGTGGCTACACCTTC.

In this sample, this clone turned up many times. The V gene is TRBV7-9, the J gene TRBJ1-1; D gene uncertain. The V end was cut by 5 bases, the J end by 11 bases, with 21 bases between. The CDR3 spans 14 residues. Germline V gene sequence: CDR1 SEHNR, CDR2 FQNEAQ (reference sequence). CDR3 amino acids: CASSPRRGVREAFF. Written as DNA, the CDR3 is TGTGCCAGCAGCCCCCGGCGAGGTGTTCGGGAGGCTTTCTTT. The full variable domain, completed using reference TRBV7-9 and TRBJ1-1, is DTGVSQNPRHKITKRGQNVTFRCDPISEHNRLYWYRQTLGQGPEFLTYFQNEAQLEKSRLLSDRFSAERPKGSFSTLEIQRTEQGDSAMYLCASSPRRGVREAFFGQGTRLTVV.

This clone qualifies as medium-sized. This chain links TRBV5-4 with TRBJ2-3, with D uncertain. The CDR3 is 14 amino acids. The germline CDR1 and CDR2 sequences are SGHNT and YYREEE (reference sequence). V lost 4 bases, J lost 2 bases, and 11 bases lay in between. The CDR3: CASSLGDITDTQYF. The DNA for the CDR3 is TGTGCCAGCAGCCTCGGAGATATCACAGATACGCAGTATTTT.

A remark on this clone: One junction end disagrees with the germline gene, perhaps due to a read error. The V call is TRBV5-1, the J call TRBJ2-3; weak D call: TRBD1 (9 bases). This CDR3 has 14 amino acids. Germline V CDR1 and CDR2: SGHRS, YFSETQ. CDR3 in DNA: TGCTCCAGCAGCTCGGGACAGGGACTAGATACGCAATATTTT. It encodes CSSSSGQGLDTQYF.

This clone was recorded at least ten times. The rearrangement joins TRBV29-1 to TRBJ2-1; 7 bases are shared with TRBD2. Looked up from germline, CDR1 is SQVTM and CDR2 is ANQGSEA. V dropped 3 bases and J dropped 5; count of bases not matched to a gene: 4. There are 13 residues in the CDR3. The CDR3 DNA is TGCAGCGTTGAGGGGACTACAAACAATGAGCAGTTCTTC. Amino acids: CSVEGTTNNEQFF.

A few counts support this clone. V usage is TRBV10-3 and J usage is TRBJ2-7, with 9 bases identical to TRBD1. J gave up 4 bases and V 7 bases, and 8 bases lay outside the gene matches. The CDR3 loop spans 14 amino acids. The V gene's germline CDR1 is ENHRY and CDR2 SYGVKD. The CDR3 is CAITPGQGIYEQYF. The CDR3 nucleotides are TGTGCCATCACCCCAGGACAGGGGATTTACGAGCAGTACTTC.

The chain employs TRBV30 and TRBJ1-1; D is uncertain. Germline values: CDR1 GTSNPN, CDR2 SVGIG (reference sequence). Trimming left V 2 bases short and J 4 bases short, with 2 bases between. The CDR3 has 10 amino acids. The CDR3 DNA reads TGTGCCTGGAGTCGCACTGAAGCTTTCTTT. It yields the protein CAWSRTEAFF.

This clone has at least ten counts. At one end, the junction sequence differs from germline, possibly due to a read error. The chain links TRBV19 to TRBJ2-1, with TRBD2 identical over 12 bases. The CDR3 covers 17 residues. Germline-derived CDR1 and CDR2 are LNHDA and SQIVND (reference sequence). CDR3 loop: CASSKGGVLAGGNEQFF. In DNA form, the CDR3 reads TGTGCAAGTAGTAAAGGGGGGGTACTAGCGGGAGGCAATGAGCAGTTCTTC.

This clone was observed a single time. The chain's CDR3 is CASSLRGQGNTGELFF. DNA of the CDR3: TGCGCCAGCAGCTTGAGGGGACAGGGTAACACCGGGGAGCTGTTTTTT. This chain connects TRBV5-1 to TRBJ2-2; 9 positions agree with TRBD1. V trimming: 1 base; J trimming: 2 bases; junction bases outside the gene matches: 3. In germline, CDR1 is SGHRS, CDR2 YFSETQ. The length of the CDR3 is 16 residues.

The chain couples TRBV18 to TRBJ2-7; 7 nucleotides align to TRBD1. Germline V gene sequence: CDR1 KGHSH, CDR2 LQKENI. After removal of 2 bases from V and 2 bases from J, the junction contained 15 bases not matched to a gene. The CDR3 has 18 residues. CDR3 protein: CASSPDPGQVGPTYEQYF. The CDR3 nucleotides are TGTGCCAGCTCACCAGACCCAGGACAGGTGGGCCCCACCTACGAGCAGTACTTC.

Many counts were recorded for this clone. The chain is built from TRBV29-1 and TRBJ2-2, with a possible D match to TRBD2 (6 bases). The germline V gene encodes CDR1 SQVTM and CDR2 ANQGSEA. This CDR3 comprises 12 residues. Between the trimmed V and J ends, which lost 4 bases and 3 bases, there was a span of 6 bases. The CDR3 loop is CSVGRDTGELFF. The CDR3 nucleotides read TGCAGCGTTGGGAGGGACACCGGGGAGCTGTTTTTT.

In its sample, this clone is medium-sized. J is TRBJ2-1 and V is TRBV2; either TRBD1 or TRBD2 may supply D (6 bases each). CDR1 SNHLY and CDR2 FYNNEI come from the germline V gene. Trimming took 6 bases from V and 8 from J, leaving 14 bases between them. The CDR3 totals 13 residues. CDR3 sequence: CASRVNREDEQFF. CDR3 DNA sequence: TGTGCCAGCAGAGTCAACAGGGAGGATGAGCAGTTCTTC.

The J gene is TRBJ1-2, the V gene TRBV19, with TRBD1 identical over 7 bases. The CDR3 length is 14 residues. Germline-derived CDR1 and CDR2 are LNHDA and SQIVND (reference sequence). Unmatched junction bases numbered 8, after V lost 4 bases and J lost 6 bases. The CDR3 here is CASSREDRVHGYTF. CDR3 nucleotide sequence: TGTGCCAGTAGTAGGGAAGACAGGGTGCATGGCTACACCTTC.

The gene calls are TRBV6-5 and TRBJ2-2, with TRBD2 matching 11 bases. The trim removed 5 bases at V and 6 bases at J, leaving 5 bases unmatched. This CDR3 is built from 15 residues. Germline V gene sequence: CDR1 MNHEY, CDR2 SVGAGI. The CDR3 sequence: CASSLLAGEPGELFF. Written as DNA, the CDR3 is TGTGCCAGCAGTCTACTAGCGGGAGAGCCCGGGGAGCTGTTTTTT.

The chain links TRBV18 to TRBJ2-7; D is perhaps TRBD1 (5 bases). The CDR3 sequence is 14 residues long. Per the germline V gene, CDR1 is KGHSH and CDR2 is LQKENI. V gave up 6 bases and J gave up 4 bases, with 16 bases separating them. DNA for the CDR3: TGTGCCAGCTCCCTTCTAACAGGCCCGTACGAGCAGTACTTC. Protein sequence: CASSLLTGPYEQYF.

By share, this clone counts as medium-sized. This CDR3 reads CASSTRAENTEAFF. CDR3 nucleotides: TGTGCCAGCAGTACCCGGGCAGAGAACACTGAAGCTTTCTTT. The chain uses TRBV5-5 and TRBJ1-1; the D is unclear. Germline loops: CDR1 SGHKS, CDR2 YYEKEE (reference sequence). V lost 5 bases to trimming and J lost 1 base, with 12 bases between them. The CDR3 spans 14 residues.

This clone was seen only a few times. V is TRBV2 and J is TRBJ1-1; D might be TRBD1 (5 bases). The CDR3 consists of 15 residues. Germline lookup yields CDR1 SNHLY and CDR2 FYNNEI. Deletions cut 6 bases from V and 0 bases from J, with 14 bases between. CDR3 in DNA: TGTGCCAGCAGGCGATCGACAGAAATGAACACTGAAGCTTTCTTT. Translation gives CASRRSTEMNTEAFF.

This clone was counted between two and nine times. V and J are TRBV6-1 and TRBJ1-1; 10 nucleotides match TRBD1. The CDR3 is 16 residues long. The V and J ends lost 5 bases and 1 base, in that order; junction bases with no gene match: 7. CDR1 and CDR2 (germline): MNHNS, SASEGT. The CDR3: CASSMGQGLGNTEAFF. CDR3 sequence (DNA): TGTGCCAGCAGTATGGGACAGGGGTTAGGGAACACTGAAGCTTTCTTT.

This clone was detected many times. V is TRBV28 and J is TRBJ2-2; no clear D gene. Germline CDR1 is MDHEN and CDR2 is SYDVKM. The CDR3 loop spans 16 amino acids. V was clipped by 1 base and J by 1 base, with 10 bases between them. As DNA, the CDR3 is TGTGCCAGCAGTTTATTCGGTGCAGGGAACACCGGGGAGCTGTTTTTT. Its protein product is CASSLFGAGNTGELFF.

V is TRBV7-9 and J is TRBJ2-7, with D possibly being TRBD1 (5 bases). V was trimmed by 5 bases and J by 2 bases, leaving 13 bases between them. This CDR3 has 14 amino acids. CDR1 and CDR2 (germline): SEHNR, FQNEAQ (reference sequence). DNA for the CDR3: TGTGCCAGCAGCGACACCAGGGAACCCTACGAGCAGTACTTC. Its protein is CASSDTREPYEQYF.